The clone carrying this TCR beta chain has just a few counts. Measured with immunoSEQ multiplex PCR; TCRdb has only the in-frame clones, and not every one. The table shows 250,000 to 300,000 clones, with almost 85% occurring only once. This sample stems from a study of control samples from healthy donors and cancer patients. Germline CDR1 MDHEN, CDR2 SYDVKM. The CDR3 consists of 15 residues. V dropped 4 bases and J dropped 7; count of bases not matched to a gene: 10. The sample consisted of PBMCs. The chain uses TRBV28 and TRBJ2-7; 10 nucleotides align to TRBD2. This clonotype was sampled from a woman in her sixties or seventies with lung cancer. Here the CDR3 reads CASSSPGTSVGEQYF. Here the CDR3 DNA reads TGTGCCAGCAGTTCCCCTGGGACTAGCGTGGGGGAGCAGTACTTC.